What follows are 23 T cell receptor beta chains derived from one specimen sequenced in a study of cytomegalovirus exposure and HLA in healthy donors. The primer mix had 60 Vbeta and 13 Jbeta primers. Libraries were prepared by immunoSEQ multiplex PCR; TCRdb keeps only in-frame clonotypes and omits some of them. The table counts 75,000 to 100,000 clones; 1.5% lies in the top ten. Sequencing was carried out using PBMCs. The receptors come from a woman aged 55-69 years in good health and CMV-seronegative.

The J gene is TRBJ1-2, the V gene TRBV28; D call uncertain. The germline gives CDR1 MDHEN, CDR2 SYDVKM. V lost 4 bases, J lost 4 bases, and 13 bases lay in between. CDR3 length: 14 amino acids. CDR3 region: CASSSSELAYGYTF. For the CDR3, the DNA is TGTGCCAGCAGTTCGAGCGAGTTGGCCTATGGCTACACCTTC.

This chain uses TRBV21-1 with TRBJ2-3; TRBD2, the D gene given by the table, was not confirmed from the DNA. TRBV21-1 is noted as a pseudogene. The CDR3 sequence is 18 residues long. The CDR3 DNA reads TGTGCCAGCAGCAAAGTAGTAACGGGGTCATCTAGCACAGATACGCAGTATTTT. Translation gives CASSKVVTGSSSTDTQYF.

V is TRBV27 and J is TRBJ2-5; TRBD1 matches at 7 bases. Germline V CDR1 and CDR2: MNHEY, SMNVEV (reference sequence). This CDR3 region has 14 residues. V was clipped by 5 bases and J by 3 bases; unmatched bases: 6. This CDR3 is CASSPYTGEETQYF. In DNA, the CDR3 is TGTGCCAGCAGTCCATATACAGGGGAAGAGACCCAGTACTTC.

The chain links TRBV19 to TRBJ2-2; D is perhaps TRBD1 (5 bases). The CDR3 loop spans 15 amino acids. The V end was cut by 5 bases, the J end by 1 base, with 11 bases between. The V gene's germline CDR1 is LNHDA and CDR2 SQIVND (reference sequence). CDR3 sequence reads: CASSGSQGNTGELFF. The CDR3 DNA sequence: TGTGCCAGTAGTGGGTCCCAGGGGAACACCGGGGAGCTGTTTTTT.

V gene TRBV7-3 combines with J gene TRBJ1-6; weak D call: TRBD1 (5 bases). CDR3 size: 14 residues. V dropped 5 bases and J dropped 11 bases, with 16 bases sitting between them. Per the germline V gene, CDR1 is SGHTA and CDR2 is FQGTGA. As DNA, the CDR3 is TGTGCCAGCAGCCAGGCGGCAGGGCTGACACCCCTCCACTTT. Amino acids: CASSQAAGLTPLHF.

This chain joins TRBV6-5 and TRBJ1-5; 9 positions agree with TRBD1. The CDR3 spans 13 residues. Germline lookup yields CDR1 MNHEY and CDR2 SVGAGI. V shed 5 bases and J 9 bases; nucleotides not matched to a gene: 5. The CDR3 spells CASSVDRGAPQHF. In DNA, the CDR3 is TGTGCCAGCAGTGTGGACAGGGGTGCGCCCCAGCATTTT.

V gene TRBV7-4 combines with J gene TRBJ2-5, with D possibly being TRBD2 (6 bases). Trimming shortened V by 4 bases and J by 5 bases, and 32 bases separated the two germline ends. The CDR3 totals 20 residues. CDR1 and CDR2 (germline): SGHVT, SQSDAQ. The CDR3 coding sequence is TGTGCCAGCAGCTGCTTTGGGGCTAGCGATAATCAGGTCCGGGTGGAGACCCAGTACTTC. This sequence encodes CASSCFGASDNQVRVETQYF.

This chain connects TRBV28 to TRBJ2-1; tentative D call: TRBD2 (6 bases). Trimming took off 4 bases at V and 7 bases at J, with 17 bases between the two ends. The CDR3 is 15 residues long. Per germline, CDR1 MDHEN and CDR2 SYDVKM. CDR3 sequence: CASSSIQRLANEQFF. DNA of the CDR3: TGTGCCAGCAGTTCCATACAAAGGCTAGCGAATGAGCAGTTCTTC.

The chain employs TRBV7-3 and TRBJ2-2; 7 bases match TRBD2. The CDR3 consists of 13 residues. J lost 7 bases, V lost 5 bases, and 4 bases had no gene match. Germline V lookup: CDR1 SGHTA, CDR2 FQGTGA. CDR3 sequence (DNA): TGTGCCAGCAGCGCGGGACTACTCGGGGAGCTGTTTTTT. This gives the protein CASSAGLLGELFF.

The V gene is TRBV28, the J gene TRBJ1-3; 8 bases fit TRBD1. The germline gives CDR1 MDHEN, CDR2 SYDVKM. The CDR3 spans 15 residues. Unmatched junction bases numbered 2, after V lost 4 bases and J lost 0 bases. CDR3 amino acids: CASSSGGDSGNTIYF. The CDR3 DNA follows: TGTGCCAGCAGTTCAGGGGGCGACTCTGGAAACACCATATATTTT.

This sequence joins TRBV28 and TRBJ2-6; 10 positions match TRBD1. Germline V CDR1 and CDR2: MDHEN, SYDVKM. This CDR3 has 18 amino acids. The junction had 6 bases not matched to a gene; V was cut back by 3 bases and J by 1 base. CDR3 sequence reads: CASSFDRGLGSGANVLTF. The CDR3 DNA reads TGTGCCAGCAGTTTCGACAGGGGGCTAGGGTCTGGGGCCAACGTCCTGACTTTC.

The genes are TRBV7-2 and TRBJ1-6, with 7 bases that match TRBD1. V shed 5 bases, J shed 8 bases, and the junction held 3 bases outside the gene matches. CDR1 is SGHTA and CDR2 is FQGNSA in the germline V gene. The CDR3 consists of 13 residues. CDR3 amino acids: CASSDDRDSPLHF. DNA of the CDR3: TGTGCCAGCAGCGACGACAGGGATTCACCCCTCCACTTT.

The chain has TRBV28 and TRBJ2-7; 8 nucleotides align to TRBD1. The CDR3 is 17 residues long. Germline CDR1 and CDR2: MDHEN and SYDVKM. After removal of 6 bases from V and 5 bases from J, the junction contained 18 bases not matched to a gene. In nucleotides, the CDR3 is TGTGCCAGCAGCACCCGTTTTAGGACAGGGAACCAGAACGAGCAGTACTTC. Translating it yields CASSTRFRTGNQNEQYF.

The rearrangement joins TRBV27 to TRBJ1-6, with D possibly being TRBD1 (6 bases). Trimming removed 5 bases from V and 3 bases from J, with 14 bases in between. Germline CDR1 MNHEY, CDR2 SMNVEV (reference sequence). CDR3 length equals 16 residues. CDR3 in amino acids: CASSNSKTGYNSPLHF. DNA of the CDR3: TGTGCCAGCAGTAACTCAAAGACAGGCTATAATTCACCCCTCCACTTT.

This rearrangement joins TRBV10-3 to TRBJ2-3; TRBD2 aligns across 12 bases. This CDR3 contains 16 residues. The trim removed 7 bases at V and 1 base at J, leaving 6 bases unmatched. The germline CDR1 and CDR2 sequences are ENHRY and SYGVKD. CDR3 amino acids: CAITPGTSGRTDTQYF. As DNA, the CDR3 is TGTGCCATCACCCCCGGGACTAGCGGGCGCACAGATACGCAGTATTTT.

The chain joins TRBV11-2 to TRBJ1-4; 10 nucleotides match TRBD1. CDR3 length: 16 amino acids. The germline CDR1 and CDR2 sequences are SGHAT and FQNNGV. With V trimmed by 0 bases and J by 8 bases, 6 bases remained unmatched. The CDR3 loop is CASSLDSDRGREKLFF. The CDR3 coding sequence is TGTGCCAGCAGCTTAGATTCGGACAGGGGGAGGGAAAAACTGTTTTTT.

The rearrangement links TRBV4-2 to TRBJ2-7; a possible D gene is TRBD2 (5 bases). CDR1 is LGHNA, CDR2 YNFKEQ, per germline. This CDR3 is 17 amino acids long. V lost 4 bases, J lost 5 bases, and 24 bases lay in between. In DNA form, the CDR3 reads TGTGCCAGCAGCCCACATTTCGAGGGTGGAACTTCGGACGAGCAGTACTTC. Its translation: CASSPHFEGGTSDEQYF.

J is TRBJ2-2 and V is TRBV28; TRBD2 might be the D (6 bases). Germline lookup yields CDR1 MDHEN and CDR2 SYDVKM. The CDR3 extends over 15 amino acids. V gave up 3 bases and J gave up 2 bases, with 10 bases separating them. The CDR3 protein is CASSFASANTGELFF. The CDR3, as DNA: TGTGCCAGCAGTTTCGCTAGCGCCAACACCGGGGAGCTGTTTTTT. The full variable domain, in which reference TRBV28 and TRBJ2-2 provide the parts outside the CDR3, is DVKVTQSSRYLVKRTGEKVFLECVQDMDHENMFWYRQDPGLGLRLIYFSYDVKMKEKGDIPEGYSVSREKKERFSLILESASTNQTSMYLCASSFASANTGELFFGEGSRLTVL.

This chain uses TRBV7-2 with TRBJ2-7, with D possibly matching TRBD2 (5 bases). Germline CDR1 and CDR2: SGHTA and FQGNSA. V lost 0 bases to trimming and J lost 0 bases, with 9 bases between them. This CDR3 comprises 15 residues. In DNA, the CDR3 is TGTGCCAGCAGCTTAGCGTTCGGACTCTCCTACGAGCAGTACTTC. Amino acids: CASSLAFGLSYEQYF.

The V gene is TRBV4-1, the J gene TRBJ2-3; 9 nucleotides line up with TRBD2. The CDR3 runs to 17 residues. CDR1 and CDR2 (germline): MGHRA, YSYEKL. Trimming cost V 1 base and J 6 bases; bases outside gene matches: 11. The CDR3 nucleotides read TGCGCCAGCAGCCAAGTCGGTAGTAGCGGGAGTTCTGATACGCAGTATTTT. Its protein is CASSQVGSSGSSDTQYF.

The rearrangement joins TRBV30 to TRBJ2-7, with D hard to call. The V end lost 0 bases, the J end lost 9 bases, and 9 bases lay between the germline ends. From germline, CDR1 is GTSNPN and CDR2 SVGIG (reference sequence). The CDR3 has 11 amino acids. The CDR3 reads CAWSVGVGQYF. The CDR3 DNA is TGTGCCTGGAGTGTGGGCGTAGGGCAGTACTTC.

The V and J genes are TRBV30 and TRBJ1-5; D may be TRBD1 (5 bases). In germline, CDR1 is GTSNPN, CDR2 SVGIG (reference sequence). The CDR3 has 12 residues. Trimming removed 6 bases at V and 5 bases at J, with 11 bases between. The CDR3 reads CACTGGDQPQHF. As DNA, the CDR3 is TGTGCCTGCACGGGAGGGGATCAGCCCCAGCATTTT.

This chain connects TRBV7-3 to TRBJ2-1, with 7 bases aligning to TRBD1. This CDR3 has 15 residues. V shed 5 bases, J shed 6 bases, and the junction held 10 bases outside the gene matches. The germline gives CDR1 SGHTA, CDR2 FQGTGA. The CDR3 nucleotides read TGTGCCAGCAGCCTGACAGGGTTCGGAGGCAATGAGCAGTTCTTC. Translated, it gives CASSLTGFGGNEQFF.